Listed below are T cell receptor beta chains from one sample, sequenced in a study of control samples from healthy donors and cancer patients. Assay used: immunoSEQ multiplex PCR; TCRdb lists only in-frame clones, some missing. In the table there are some 150,000 clones, about 89% of which are singletons. The sample taken for sequencing was blood. The receptors shown here come from a man aged 18 to 30 in good health. Both conserved end residues are part of each CDR3. Fields, in order: V gene, J gene, clone size, D gene, CDR3 DNA, CDR3 protein. A D gene is named only where the DNA matches it firmly. Only part of the rows carry a size: once, few, many, or a class if the clone is expanded.

v_gene: TRBV19
j_gene: TRBJ2-3
abundance: -
d_gene: TRBD2
CDR3nt: TGTGCCAGTAGTAAAAGAAGACTAGCGGGCACAGATACGCAGTATTTT
CDR3aa: CASSKRRLAGTDTQYF

v_gene: TRBV30
j_gene: TRBJ1-5
abundance: few
d_gene: -
CDR3nt: TGTGCCTGGTCTCTAACAGCGAGCAATCAGCCCCAGCATTTT
CDR3aa: CAWSLTASNQPQHF

v_gene: TRBV25-1
j_gene: TRBJ2-1
abundance: -
d_gene: -
CDR3nt: TGTGCCAGCAGTGAACCCCCCGGACGGCAGAGGTCAAATGAGCAGTTCTTC
CDR3aa: CASSEPPGRQRSNEQFF

v_gene: TRBV10-1
j_gene: TRBJ2-7
abundance: -
d_gene: TRBD1
CDR3nt: TGCGCCAGCAGTCCCCCGGACAGGGACGAGCAGTACTTC
CDR3aa: CASSPPDRDEQYF

v_gene: TRBV29-1
j_gene: TRBJ2-7
abundance: -
d_gene: -
CDR3nt: TGCAGCGTTGAGGAGGTGTATTCGGGTGGCGAGCAGTACTTC
CDR3aa: CSVEEVYSGGEQYF

v_gene: TRBV4-1
j_gene: TRBJ2-7
abundance: -
d_gene: TRBD1
CDR3nt: TGCGCCAGCAGCCAACCTACAGACGGACAGGGCTCCTACGAGCAGTACTTC
CDR3aa: CASSQPTDGQGSYEQYF

v_gene: TRBV6-2/TRBV6-3
j_gene: TRBJ2-2
abundance: -
d_gene: -
CDR3nt: TGTGCCAGCAGTTATCAAAACACCGGGGAGCTGTTTTTT
CDR3aa: CASSYQNTGELFF

v_gene: TRBV2
j_gene: TRBJ1-4
abundance: -
d_gene: -
CDR3nt: TGTGCCAGCAATAGGGGTGTGACCGGTGGGGAAAAACTGTTTTTT
CDR3aa: CASNRGVTGGEKLFF

v_gene: TRBV3-1/TRBV3-2
j_gene: TRBJ2-7
abundance: -
d_gene: TRBD1
CDR3nt: TGTGCCAGCAGCCAAGATCCGGGACAGGGGGATGTTGAGCAGTACTTC
CDR3aa: CASSQDPGQGDVEQYF

v_gene: TRBV7-2
j_gene: TRBJ1-2
abundance: -
d_gene: -
CDR3nt: TGTGCCAGCAGCTCCGGGGGTAGAGGCTATGGCTACACCTTC
CDR3aa: CASSSGGRGYGYTF

v_gene: TRBV6-5
j_gene: TRBJ1-3
abundance: -
d_gene: -
CDR3nt: TGTGCCAGCGGGCGGGAGCGAGGGGGAAACACCATATATTTT
CDR3aa: CASGRERGGNTIYF

v_gene: TRBV13
j_gene: TRBJ1-1
abundance: -
d_gene: -
CDR3nt: TGTGCCAGCACAATGGGAATGAACACTGAAGCTTTCTTT
CDR3aa: CASTMGMNTEAFF

v_gene: TRBV28
j_gene: TRBJ2-4
abundance: -
d_gene: TRBD2
CDR3nt: TGTGCCAGCAGTTTTCCTTTCCTAGCGGGGGGGCTAGCCAAAAACATTCAGTACTTC
CDR3aa: CASSFPFLAGGLAKNIQYF

v_gene: TRBV5-1
j_gene: TRBJ1-1
abundance: -
d_gene: TRBD1
CDR3nt: TGCGCCAGCAGGGACAGGGGCGAGCTGAACACTGAAGCTTTCTTT
CDR3aa: CASRDRGELNTEAFF

v_gene: TRBV12-2
j_gene: TRBJ2-7
abundance: -
d_gene: -
CDR3nt: TGTGCAAGTCGCTTAGTCTCCGACCGGGACAGGTCCTACGAGCAGTACTTC
CDR3aa: CASRLVSDRDRSYEQYF

v_gene: TRBV7-3
j_gene: TRBJ2-5
abundance: -
d_gene: -
CDR3nt: TGTGCCAGCAGCTTAAATTGGGGAGAGACCCAGTACTTC
CDR3aa: CASSLNWGETQYF

v_gene: TRBV6-4
j_gene: TRBJ1-2
abundance: -
d_gene: TRBD1
CDR3nt: TGTGCCAGCAGTGACTCGGGGCGGACAGGGTATGGCTACACCTTC
CDR3aa: CASSDSGRTGYGYTF

v_gene: TRBV6-6
j_gene: TRBJ2-1
abundance: few
d_gene: -
CDR3nt: TGTGCCAGCAGGAAAGAGGGCGATGAGCAGTTCTTC
CDR3aa: CASRKEGDEQFF

v_gene: TRBV19
j_gene: TRBJ2-7
abundance: -
d_gene: TRBD1
CDR3nt: TGTGCCAGTAGTCCAAAAGACAGGGGCCGTTTTACGGAGCAGTACTTC
CDR3aa: CASSPKDRGRFTEQYF

v_gene: TRBV6-5
j_gene: TRBJ1-5
abundance: -
d_gene: TRBD1
CDR3nt: TGTGCCAGCAGTCCCGGGACAGGGTCCAATCAGCCCCAGCATTTT
CDR3aa: CASSPGTGSNQPQHF

v_gene: TRBV7-8
j_gene: TRBJ2-2
abundance: -
d_gene: -
CDR3nt: TGTGCCAGCAGCCCGACATCGAACACCGGGGAGCTGTTTTTT
CDR3aa: CASSPTSNTGELFF

v_gene: TRBV18
j_gene: TRBJ1-2
abundance: -
d_gene: -
CDR3nt: TGTGCCAGCTCACCACCGTCCCCGGTGAGCTATGGCTACACCTTC
CDR3aa: CASSPPSPVSYGYTF

v_gene: TRBV28
j_gene: TRBJ1-1
abundance: -
d_gene: -
CDR3nt: TGTGCCAGCAGTTTTCGTGTCCAGGGGAATACTGAAGCTTTCTTT
CDR3aa: CASSFRVQGNTEAFF

v_gene: TRBV21-1
j_gene: TRBJ2-7
abundance: -
d_gene: -
CDR3nt: TGTGCCAGCAGCGCACGACCCGGGACAGCAAAGTTTGACTCCTACGAGCAGTACTTC
CDR3aa: CASSARPGTAKFDSYEQYF

v_gene: TRBV3-1/TRBV3-2
j_gene: TRBJ2-5
abundance: -
d_gene: TRBD1
CDR3nt: TGTGCCAGCAGCCAAGGTCAGGTGACAGGGAAAGAGACCCAGTACTTC
CDR3aa: CASSQGQVTGKETQYF

v_gene: TRBV7-2
j_gene: TRBJ1-5
abundance: -
d_gene: -
CDR3nt: TGTGCCAGCAGCTCATGGACAGAAACGGGCCAGCCCCAGCATTTT
CDR3aa: CASSSWTETGQPQHF

v_gene: TRBV28
j_gene: TRBJ1-5
abundance: -
d_gene: TRBD1
CDR3nt: TGTGCCAGCAGTTTAAGGTGGGACAGGTCCCTTAATCAGCCCCAGCATTTT
CDR3aa: CASSLRWDRSLNQPQHF

v_gene: TRBV4-3
j_gene: TRBJ1-3
abundance: few
d_gene: -
CDR3nt: TGCGCCAGCAGCCAAACCCGGGGGGGTTACTCTGGAAACACCATATATTTT
CDR3aa: CASSQTRGGYSGNTIYF

v_gene: TRBV7-2
j_gene: TRBJ2-3
abundance: -
d_gene: -
CDR3nt: TGTGCCAGCAGCTTAGGGACCCCCGAGACAGATACGCAGTATTTT
CDR3aa: CASSLGTPETDTQYF

v_gene: TRBV5-1
j_gene: TRBJ2-7
abundance: -
d_gene: -
CDR3nt: TGCGCCAGCAGCCCTGACGATCCCTACGAGCAGTACTTC
CDR3aa: CASSPDDPYEQYF

v_gene: TRBV7-3
j_gene: TRBJ1-5
abundance: few
d_gene: -
CDR3nt: TGTGCCAGCAGCTTACGCTTAGGGGGTAGCAATCAGCCCCAGCATTTT
CDR3aa: CASSLRLGGSNQPQHF

v_gene: TRBV20-1
j_gene: TRBJ2-4
abundance: -
d_gene: -
CDR3nt: TGCAGTGTCAGACTAAGGGACATTCAGTACTTC
CDR3aa: CSVRLRDIQYF